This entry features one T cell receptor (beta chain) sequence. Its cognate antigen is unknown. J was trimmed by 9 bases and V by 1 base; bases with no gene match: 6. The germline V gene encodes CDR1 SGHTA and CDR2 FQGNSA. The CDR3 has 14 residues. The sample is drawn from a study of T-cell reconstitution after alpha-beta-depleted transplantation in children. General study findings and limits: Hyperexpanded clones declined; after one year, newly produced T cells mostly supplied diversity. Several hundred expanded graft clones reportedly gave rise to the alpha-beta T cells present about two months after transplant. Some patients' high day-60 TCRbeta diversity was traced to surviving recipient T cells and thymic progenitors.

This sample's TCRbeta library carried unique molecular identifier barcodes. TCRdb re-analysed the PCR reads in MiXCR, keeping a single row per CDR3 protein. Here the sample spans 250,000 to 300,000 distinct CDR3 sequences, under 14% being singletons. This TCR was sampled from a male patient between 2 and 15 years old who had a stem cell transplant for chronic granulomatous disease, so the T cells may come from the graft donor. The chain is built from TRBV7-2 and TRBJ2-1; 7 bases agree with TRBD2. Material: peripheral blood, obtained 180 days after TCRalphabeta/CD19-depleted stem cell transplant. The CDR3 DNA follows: TGTGCCAGCAGCTTAGTTGCGGGAGAAGGTGAGCAGTTCTTC. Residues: CASSLVAGEGEQFF.